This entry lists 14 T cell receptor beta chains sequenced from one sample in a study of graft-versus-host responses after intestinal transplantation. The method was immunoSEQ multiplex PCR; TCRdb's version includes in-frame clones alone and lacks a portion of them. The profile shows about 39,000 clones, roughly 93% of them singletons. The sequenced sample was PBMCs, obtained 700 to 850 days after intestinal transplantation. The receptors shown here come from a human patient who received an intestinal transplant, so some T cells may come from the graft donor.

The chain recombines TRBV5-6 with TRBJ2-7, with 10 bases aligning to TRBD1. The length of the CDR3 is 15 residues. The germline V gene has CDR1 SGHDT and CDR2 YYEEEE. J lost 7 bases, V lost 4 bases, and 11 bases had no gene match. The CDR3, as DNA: TGTGCCAGCAGCGTACCGGGACAGGGGTTCTTTGAGCAGTACTTC. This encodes CASSVPGQGFFEQYF.

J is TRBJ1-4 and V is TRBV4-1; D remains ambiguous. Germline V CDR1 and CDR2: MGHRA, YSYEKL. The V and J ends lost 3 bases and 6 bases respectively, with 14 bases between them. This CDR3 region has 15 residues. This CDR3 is CASSHDLPTDEKLFF. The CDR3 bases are TGCGCCAGCAGCCATGACTTGCCGACGGATGAAAAACTGTTTTTT.

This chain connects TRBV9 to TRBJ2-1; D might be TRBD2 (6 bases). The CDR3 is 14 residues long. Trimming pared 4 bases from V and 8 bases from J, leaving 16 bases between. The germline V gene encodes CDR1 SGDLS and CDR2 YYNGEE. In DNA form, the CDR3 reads TGTGCCAGCAGCTATCTCGGGAGATCCGATGAGCAGTTCTTC. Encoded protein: CASSYLGRSDEQFF. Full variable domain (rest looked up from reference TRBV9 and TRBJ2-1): DSGVTQTPKHLITATGQRVTLRCSPRSGDLSVYWYQQSLDQGLQFLIQYYNGEERAKGNILERFSAQQFPDLHSELNLSSLELGDSALYFCASSYLGRSDEQFFGPGTRLTVL.

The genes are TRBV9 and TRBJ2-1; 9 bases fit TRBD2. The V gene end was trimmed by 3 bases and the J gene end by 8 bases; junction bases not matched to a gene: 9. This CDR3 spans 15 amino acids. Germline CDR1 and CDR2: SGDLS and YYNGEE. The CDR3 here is CASSDSGSTGDEQFF. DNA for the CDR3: TGTGCCAGCAGCGATAGCGGGAGTACGGGGGATGAGCAGTTCTTC.

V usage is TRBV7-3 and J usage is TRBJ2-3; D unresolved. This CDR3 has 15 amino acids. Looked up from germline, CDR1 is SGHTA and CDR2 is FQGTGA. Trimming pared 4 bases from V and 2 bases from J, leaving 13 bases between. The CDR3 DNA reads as TGTGCCAGCAGCTCAGGACGTACGGTCACAGATACGCAGTATTTT. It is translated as CASSSGRTVTDTQYF.

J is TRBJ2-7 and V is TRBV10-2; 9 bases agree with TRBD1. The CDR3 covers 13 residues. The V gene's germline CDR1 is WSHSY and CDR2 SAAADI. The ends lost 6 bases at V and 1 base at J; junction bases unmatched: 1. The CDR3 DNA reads TGCGCCAGCAGGGACAGGGGTTCCTACGAGCAGTACTTC. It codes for CASRDRGSYEQYF.

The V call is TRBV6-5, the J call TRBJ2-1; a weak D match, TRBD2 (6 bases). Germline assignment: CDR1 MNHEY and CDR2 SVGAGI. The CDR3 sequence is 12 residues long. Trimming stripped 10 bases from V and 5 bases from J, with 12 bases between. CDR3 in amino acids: CAIGGQNNEQFF. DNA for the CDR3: TGTGCCATAGGAGGGCAGAACAATGAGCAGTTCTTC.

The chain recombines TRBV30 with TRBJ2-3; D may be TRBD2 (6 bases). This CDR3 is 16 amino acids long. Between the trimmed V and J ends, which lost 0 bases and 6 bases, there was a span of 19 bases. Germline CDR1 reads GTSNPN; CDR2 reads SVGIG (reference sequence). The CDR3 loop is CAWSVAGSQFLDTQYF. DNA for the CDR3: TGTGCCTGGAGTGTAGCCGGGAGCCAGTTTTTGGATACGCAGTATTTT.

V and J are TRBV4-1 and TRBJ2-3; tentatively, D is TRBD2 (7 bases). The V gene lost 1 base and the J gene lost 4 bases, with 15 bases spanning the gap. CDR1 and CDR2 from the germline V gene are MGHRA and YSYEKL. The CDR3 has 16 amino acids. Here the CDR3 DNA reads TGCGCCAGCAGCCAAGCAACGGGGGGCTCCCCAGATACGCAGTATTTT. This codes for CASSQATGGSPDTQYF.

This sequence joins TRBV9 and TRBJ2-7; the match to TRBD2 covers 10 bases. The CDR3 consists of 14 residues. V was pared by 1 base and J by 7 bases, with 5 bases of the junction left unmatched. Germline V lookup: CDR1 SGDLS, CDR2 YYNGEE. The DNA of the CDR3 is TGTGCCAGCAGCGTAAGCGGGGGGGCCGATGAGCAGTACTTC. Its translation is CASSVSGGADEQYF. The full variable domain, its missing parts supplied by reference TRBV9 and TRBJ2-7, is DSGVTQTPKHLITATGQRVTLRCSPRSGDLSVYWYQQSLDQGLQFLIQYYNGEERAKGNILERFSAQQFPDLHSELNLSSLELGDSALYFCASSVSGGADEQYFGPGTRLTVT.

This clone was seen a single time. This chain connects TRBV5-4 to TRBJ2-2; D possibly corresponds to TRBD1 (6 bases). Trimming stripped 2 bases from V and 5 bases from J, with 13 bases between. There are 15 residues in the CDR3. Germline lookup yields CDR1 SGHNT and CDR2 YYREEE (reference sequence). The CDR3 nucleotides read TGTGCCAGCAGCTTAGCAGGGGCTCGTACCGGGGAGCTGTTTTTT. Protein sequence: CASSLAGARTGELFF.

CDR3 sequence (DNA): TGTGCCAGTAGTATGAGGGGGCCCTATGGCTACACCTTC. Encoded protein: CASSMRGPYGYTF. The J gene is TRBJ1-2, the V gene TRBV19; 7 positions match TRBD1. CDR1 and CDR2 from the germline V gene are LNHDA and SQIVND (reference sequence). V was clipped by 3 bases and J by 4 bases; unmatched bases: 2. This CDR3 has 13 amino acids.

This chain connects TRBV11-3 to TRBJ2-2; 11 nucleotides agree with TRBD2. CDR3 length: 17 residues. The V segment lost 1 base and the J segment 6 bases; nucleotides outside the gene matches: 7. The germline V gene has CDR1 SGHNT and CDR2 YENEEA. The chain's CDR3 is CASSLASGGPPAGELFF. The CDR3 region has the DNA TGTGCCAGCAGCTTAGCTAGCGGGGGGCCTCCGGCCGGGGAGCTGTTTTTT.

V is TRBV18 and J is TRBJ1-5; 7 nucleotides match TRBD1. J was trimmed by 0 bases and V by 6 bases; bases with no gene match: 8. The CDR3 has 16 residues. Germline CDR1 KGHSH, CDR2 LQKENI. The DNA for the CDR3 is TGTGCCAGCTCGTCCACAGGGGCTACTAGCAATCAGCCCCAGCATTTT. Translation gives CASSSTGATSNQPQHF.